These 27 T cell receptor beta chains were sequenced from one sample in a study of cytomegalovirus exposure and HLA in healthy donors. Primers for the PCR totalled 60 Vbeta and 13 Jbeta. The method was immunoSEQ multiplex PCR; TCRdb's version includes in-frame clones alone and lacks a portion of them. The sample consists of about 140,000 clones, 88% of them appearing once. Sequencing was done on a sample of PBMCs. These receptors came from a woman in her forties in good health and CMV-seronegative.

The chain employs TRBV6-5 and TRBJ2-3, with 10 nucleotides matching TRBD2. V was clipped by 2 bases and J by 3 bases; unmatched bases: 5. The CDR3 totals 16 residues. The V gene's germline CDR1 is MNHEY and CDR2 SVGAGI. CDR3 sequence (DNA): TGTGCCAGCAGTTACCCCACTAGCGGGAATACAGATACGCAGTATTTT. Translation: CASSYPTSGNTDTQYF.

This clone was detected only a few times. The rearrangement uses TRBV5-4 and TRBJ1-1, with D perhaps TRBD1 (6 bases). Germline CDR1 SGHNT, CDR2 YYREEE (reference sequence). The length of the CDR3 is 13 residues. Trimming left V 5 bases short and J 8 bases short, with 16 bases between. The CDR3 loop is CASSSQQGTEAFF. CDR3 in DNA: TGTGCCAGCAGTAGCCAACAGGGTACGGAAGCTTTCTTT.

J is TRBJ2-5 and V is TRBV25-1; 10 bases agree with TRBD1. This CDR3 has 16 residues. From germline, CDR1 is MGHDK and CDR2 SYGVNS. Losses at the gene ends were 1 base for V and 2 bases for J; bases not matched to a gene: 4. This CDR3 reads CASSESGTGVQETQYF. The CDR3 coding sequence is TGTGCCAGCAGTGAATCCGGGACAGGGGTACAAGAGACCCAGTACTTC. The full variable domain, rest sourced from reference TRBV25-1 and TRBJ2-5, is EADIYQTPRYLVIGTGKKITLECSQTMGHDKMYWYQQDPGMELHLIHYSYGVNSTEKGDLSSESTVSRIRTEHFPLTLESARPSHTSQYLCASSESGTGVQETQYFGPGTRLLVL.

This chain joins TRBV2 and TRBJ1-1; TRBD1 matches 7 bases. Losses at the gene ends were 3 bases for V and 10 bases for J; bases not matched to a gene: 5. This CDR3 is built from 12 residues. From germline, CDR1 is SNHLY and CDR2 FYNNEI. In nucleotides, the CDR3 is TGTGCCAGCAGTGAGAGACAGGGCATAGCTTTCTTT. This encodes CASSERQGIAFF. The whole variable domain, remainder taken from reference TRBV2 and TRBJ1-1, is EPEVTQTPSHQVTQMGQEVILRCVPISNHLYFYWYRQILGQKVEFLVSFYNNEISEKSEIFDDQFSVERPDGSNFTLKIRSTKLEDSAMYFCASSERQGIAFFGQGTRLTVV.

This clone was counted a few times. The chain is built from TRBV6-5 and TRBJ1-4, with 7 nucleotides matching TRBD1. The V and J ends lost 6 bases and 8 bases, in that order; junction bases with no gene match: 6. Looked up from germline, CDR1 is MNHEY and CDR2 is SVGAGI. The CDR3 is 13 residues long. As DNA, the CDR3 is TGTGCCAGCAGGAGGGGGCGCGGAGAAAAACTGTTTTTT. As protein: CASRRGRGEKLFF.

CDR3 residues: CASSYRGQTKETQYF. For the CDR3, the DNA is TGTGCCAGCAGTTATCGGGGACAAACAAAAGAGACCCAGTACTTC. The V and J genes are TRBV11-3 and TRBJ2-5, with a tentative D call TRBD1 (6 bases). With 6 bases removed from V and 3 bases from J, the gap between germline ends came to 17 bases. The CDR3 sequence is 15 residues long. Germline lookup yields CDR1 SGHNT and CDR2 YENEEA.

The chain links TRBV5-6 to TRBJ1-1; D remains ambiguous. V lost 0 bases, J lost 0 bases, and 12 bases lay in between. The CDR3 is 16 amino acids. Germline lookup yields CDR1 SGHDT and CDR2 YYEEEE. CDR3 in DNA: TGTGCCAGCAGCTTGGAGCATCCAGGATTGAACACTGAAGCTTTCTTT. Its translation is CASSLEHPGLNTEAFF.

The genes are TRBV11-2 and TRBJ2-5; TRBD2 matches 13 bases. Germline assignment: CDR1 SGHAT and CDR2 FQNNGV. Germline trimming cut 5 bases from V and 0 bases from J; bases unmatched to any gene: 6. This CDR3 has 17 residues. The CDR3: CASSPRGTSGNQETQYF. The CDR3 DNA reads TGTGCCAGCAGCCCGCGCGGGACTAGCGGGAACCAAGAGACCCAGTACTTC.

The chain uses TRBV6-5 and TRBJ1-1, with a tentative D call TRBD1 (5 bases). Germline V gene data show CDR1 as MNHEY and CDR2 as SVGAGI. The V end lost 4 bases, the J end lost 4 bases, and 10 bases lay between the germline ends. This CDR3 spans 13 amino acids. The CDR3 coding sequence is TGTGCCAGCAGTTCAGGGTCGGGCACTGAAGCTTTCTTT. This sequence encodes CASSSGSGTEAFF.

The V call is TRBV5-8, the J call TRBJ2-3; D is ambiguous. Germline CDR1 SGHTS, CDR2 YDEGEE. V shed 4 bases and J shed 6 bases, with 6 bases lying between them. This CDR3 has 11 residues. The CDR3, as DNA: TGTGCCAGCAGCCTAGACGATACGCAGTATTTT. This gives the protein CASSLDDTQYF. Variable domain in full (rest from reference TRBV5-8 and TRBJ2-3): EAGVTQSPTHLIKTRGQQATLRCSPISGHTSVYWYQQALGLGLQFLLWYDEGEERNRGNFPPRFSGRQFPNYSSELNVNALELEDSALYLCASSLDDTQYFGPGTRLTVL.

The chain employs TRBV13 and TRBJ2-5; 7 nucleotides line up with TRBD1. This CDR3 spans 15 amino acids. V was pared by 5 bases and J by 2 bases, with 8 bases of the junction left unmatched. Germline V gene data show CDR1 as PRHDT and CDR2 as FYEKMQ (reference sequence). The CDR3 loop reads CASSRNRGVQETQYF. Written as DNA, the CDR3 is TGTGCCAGCAGCCGGAACAGGGGAGTACAAGAGACCCAGTACTTC.

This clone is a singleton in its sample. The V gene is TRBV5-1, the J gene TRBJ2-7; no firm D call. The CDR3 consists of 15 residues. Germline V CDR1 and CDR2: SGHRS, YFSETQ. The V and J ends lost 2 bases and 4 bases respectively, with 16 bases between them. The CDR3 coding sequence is TGCGCCAGCAGCTTTACCATCCCAACCACTTACGAGCAGTACTTC. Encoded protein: CASSFTIPTTYEQYF.

The CDR3 nucleotides are TGTGCCAGCAGCGTAGGGCTAGCAGTATACAATGAGCAGTTCTTC. It encodes CASSVGLAVYNEQFF. The V call is TRBV9, the J call TRBJ2-1; possibly TRBD2 for D (5 bases). Trimming cost V 0 bases and J 4 bases, with 11 bases left between them. Germline lookup yields CDR1 SGDLS and CDR2 YYNGEE. The CDR3 contains 15 residues.

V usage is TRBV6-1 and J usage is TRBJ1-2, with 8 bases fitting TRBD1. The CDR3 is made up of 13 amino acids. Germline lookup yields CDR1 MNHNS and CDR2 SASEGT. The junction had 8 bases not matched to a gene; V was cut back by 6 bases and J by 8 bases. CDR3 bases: TGTGCCAGCAGGGTCGACAGGGGCAGGGGCTACACCTTC. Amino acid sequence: CASRVDRGRGYTF.

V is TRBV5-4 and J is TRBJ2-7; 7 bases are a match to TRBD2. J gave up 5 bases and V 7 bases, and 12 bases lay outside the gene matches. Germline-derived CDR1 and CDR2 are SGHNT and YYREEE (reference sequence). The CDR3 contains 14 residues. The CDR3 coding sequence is TGTGCCAGCTCCCGAGAGACTAGCTTCGACGAGCAGTACTTC. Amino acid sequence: CASSRETSFDEQYF. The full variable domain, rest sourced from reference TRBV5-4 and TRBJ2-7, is ETGVTQSPTHLIKTRGQQVTLRCSSQSGHNTVSWYQQALGQGPQFIFQYYREEENGRGNFPPRFSGLQFPNYSSELNVNALELDDSALYLCASSRETSFDEQYFGPGTRLTVT.

The CDR3 is CASSDRGRQYF. The CDR3 coding sequence is TGTGCCAGCAGTGACAGGGGAAGGCAGTACTTC. The rearrangement uses TRBV2 and TRBJ2-7; the D gene is possibly TRBD1 (6 bases). With 3 bases removed from V and 9 bases from J, the gap between germline ends came to 9 bases. Germline CDR1 and CDR2: SNHLY and FYNNEI. CDR3 length: 11 residues.

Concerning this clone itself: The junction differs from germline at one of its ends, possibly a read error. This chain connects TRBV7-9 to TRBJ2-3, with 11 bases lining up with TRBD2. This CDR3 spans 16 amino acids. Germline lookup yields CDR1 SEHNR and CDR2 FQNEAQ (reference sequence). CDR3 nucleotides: TGTTCCAGCAGCTTAGCGGGAGGGGCCCTGACAGATACGCAGTATTTT. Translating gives CSSSLAGGALTDTQYF.

CDR3 DNA: TGTGCCATCAGTGCGGGCGGGGACTATGGCTACACCTTC. Residues: CAISAGGDYGYTF. The genes are TRBV10-3 and TRBJ1-2; D gene ambiguous. Trimming pared 4 bases from V and 3 bases from J, leaving 9 bases between. CDR1 is ENHRY and CDR2 is SYGVKD in the germline V gene. The length of the CDR3 is 13 residues.

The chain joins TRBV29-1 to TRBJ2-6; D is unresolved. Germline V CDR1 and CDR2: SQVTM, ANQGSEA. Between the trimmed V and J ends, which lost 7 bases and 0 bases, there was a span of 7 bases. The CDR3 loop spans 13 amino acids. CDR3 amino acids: CSAGASGANVLTF. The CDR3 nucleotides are TGCAGCGCCGGAGCCTCTGGGGCCAACGTCCTGACTTTC.

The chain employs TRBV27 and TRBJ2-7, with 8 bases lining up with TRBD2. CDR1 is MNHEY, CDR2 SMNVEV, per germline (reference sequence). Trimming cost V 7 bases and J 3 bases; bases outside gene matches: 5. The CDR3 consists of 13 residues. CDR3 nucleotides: TGTGCCAGCAAATCGGGGGGGAACTACGAGCAGTACTTC. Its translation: CASKSGGNYEQYF.

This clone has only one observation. In DNA form, the CDR3 reads TGTGCCAGCAGCCAGAGGGGGGCTAGCGGGGGCATCTACGAGCAGTACTTC. It yields the protein CASSQRGASGGIYEQYF. The chain employs TRBV14 and TRBJ2-7; 10 nucleotides align to TRBD2. CDR3 length equals 17 residues. CDR1 SGHDN and CDR2 FVKESK come from the germline V gene. Trimming removed 3 bases from V and 3 bases from J; junction bases left unmatched: 11.

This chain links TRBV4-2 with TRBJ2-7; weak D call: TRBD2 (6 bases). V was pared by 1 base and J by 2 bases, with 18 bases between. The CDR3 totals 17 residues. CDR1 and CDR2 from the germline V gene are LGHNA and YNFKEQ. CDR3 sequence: CASSQVRSREWAYEQYF. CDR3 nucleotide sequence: TGTGCCAGCAGCCAAGTTAGGTCGCGGGAATGGGCCTACGAGCAGTACTTC.

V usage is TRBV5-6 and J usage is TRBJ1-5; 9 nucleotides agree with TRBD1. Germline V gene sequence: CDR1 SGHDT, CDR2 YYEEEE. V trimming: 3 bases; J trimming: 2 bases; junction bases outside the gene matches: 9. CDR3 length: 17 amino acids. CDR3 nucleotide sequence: TGTGCCAGCAGCTCCGGACAGGGGATTTGGGGCAATCAGCCCCAGCATTTT. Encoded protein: CASSSGQGIWGNQPQHF.

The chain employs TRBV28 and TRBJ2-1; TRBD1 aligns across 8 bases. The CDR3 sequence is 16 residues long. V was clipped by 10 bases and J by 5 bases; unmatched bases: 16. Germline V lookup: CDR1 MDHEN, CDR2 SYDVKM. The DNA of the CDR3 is TGTGCCATCAGAGCAGGGGGCATGAACGGAAACAATGAGCAGTTCTTC. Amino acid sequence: CAIRAGGMNGNNEQFF.

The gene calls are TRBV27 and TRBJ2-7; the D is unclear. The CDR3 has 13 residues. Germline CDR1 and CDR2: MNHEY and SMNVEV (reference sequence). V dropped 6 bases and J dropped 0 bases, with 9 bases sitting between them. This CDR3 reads CASRSDNSYEQYF. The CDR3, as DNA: TGTGCCAGCAGGTCCGACAACTCCTACGAGCAGTACTTC.

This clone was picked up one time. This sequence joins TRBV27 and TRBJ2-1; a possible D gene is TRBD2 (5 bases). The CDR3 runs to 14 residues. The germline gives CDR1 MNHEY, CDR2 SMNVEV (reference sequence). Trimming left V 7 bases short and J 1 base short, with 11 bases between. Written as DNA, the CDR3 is TGTGCCAGCAAGGTGGAGGTATCCTACAATGAGCAGTTCTTC. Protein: CASKVEVSYNEQFF.

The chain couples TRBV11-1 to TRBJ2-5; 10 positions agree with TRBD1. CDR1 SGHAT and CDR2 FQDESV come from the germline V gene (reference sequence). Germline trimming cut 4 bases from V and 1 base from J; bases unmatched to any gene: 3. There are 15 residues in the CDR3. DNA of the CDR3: TGTGCCAGCAGCTGGACAGGGGGGATCCAAGAGACCCAGTACTTC. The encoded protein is CASSWTGGIQETQYF.